This T cell receptor (beta chain) was found in a study of spatial heterogeneity in lung cancer. On the study more broadly: Each time, sequencing found more beta-chain sequences than alpha-chain sequences. The library had UMIs, and each TCR and UMI pair averaged more than ten raw reads.

Individually, TCR cDNA molecules were each labelled with a unique molecular identifier. TCRdb ran MiXCR on the 5' RACE reads and lists one entry per CDR3 protein. The profile shows about 11,000 distinct CDR3 sequences, 3% to 5% of them singletons. Time point specified: sample taken at primary tumor resection. Sequencing was performed on whole RNA extracted from tumor and nontumor lung tissue, or from frozen PBMC, and the material was left unsorted. The donors comprised some 72 untreated early-stage non-small cell lung cancer patients. This clonotype was counted ten times or more. Found in a library prepared for alpha chains, this beta chain is an off-target read, and its abundance has little meaning. The sequences come from normal lung tissue next to the tumor, collected at surgery. The source of this sequence is a male donor with early-stage non-small cell lung cancer.

CDR3 nucleotides: TGTGCCAGCAGTTCCACCCACCAGCCGGCAGGACGGAATAACTATGGCTACACCTTC. Amino acid sequence: CASSSTHQPAGRNNYGYTF. J is TRBJ1-2 and V is TRBV27; D not resolved. CDR1 MNHEY and CDR2 SMNVEV come from the germline V gene (reference sequence). The V end lost 4 bases, the J end lost 1 base, and 25 bases lay between the germline ends. CDR3 size: 19 residues.